This TCR beta chain was retrieved from a study of shared clonotypes between healthy human individuals. Study at large: Researchers drew samples from two women and a few men aged 18 to 49. Study-wide results and limits: The study generally estimated greater richness for naive than memory subsets.

As for this clone: Its target is not known.

Naive CD4+ cells were CD45RA-selected; the remaining cells were memory. Assay used: immunoSEQ multiplex PCR; TCRdb lists only in-frame clones, some missing. The sample consists of some 900,000 clones, over 75% of them appearing once. This receptor was taken from a young man in good health. Sequenced: memory CD4+ T cells sorted from blood. The subset is: CD45RA-negative fraction.

CDR3 in DNA: TGTGCCAGCTCACAGCCGGGGGGCACTGAAGCTTTCTTT. Protein sequence: CASSQPGGTEAFF. The rearrangement links TRBV18 to TRBJ1-1; possible D gene TRBD1, 5 bases. This CDR3 is 13 amino acids long. V lost 4 bases, J lost 4 bases, and 10 bases lay in between. In germline, CDR1 is KGHSH, CDR2 LQKENI.